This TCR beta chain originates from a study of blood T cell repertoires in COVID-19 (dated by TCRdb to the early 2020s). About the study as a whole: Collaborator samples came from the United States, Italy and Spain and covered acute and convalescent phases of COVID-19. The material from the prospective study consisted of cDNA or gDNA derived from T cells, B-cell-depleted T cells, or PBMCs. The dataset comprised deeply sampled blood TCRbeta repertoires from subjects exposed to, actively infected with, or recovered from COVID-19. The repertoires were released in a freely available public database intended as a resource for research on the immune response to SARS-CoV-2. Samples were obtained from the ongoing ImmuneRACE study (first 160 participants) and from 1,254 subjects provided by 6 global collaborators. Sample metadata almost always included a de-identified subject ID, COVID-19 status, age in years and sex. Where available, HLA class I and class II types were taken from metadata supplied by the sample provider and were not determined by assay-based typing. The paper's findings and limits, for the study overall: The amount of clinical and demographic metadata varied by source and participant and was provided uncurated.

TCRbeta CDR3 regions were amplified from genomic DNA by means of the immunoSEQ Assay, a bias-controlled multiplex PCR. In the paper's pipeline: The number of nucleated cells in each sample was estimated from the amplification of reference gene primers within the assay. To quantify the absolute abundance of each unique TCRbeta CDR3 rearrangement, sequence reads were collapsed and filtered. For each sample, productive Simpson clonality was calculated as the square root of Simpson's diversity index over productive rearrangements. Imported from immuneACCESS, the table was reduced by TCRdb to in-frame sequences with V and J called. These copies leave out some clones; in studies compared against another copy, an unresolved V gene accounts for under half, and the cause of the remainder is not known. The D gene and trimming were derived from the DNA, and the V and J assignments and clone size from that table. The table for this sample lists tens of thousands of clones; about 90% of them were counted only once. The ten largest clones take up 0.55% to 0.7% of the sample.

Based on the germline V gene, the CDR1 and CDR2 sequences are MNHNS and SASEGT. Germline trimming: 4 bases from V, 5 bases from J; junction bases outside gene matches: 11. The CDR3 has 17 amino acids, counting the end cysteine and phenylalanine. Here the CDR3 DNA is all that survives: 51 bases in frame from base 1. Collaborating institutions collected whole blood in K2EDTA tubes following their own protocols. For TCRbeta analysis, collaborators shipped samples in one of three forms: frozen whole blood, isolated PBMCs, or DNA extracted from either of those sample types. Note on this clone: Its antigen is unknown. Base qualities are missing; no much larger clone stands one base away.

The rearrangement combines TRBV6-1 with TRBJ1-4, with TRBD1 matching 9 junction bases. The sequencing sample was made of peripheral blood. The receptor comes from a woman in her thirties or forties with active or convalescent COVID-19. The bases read TGTGCCAGCAGTGTCTTAAGGGCCGGGACAGGGAATGAAAAACTGTTTTTT. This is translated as CASSVLRAGTGNEKLFF.